These 9 T cell receptor beta chains came from one sample sequenced in a study of cytomegalovirus exposure and HLA in healthy donors. With 60 Vbeta and 13 Jbeta primers, the PCR was carried out. The table came from immunoSEQ multiplex PCR; TCRdb's copy has only in-frame clones and leaves some out. Of approximately 98,000 clones in the sample, around 67% were seen once. The specimen sequenced was PBMCs. These receptors all come from a male donor in good health and CMV-seronegative.

The chain employs TRBV4-3 and TRBJ2-3, with 8 bases fitting TRBD2. Trimming cost V 4 bases and J 2 bases; bases outside gene matches: 5. CDR1 is LGHNA and CDR2 is YSLEER in the germline V gene. This CDR3 region has 15 residues. CDR3 loop: CASSPLADNTDTQYF. For the CDR3, the DNA is TGCGCCAGCAGCCCACTAGCGGACAACACAGATACGCAGTATTTT.

The chain employs TRBV30 and TRBJ2-1, with TRBD2 matching 9 bases. V was clipped by 0 bases and J by 8 bases; unmatched bases: 14. This CDR3 has 17 amino acids. Germline V lookup: CDR1 GTSNPN, CDR2 SVGIG (reference sequence). The CDR3 coding sequence is TGTGCCTGGAGTGTATATAGCGGGAGTAAGGCCGCGCATGAGCAGTTCTTC. Protein: CAWSVYSGSKAAHEQFF.

V is TRBV28 and J is TRBJ2-1; 8 bases fit TRBD2. Per germline, CDR1 MDHEN and CDR2 SYDVKM. This CDR3 is built from 15 residues. V was clipped by 7 bases and J by 5 bases; unmatched bases: 10. DNA for the CDR3: TGTGCCAGCACCCCTCTTAGCGGGACCCACAATGAGCAGTTCTTC. Translating it yields CASTPLSGTHNEQFF.

The J gene is TRBJ2-2, the V gene TRBV21-1; the D call TRBD2 from the table was never checked on the DNA. TRBV21-1 is a pseudogene. The CDR3 is 19 amino acids. DNA for the CDR3: TGTGCCAGCAGCAAAGTCCCGGGACTAGCATCGGCGAAAGACGGGGAGCTGTTTTTT. Residues: CASSKVPGLASAKDGELFF.

The rearrangement uses TRBV6-5 and TRBJ2-3; D may be TRBD1 (5 bases). There are 15 residues in the CDR3. The ends were cut back, 2 bases at V and 1 base at J, with 10 bases in the middle. Germline assignment: CDR1 MNHEY and CDR2 SVGAGI. In DNA form, the CDR3 reads TGTGCCAGCAGTTACCAAGGCAGGGGCACAGATACGCAGTATTTT. Protein sequence: CASSYQGRGTDTQYF.

The V gene is TRBV5-1, the J gene TRBJ2-7, with 9 bases aligning to TRBD1. Germline V gene data show CDR1 as SGHRS and CDR2 as YFSETQ. CDR3 length equals 15 residues. With 2 bases clipped from V and 2 bases from J, the junction kept 5 bases outside the gene matches. CDR3 DNA sequence: TGCGCCAGCAGCTTCGGACAGGGGCTTCCCTACGAGCAGTACTTC. It encodes CASSFGQGLPYEQYF. The full variable domain, completed using reference TRBV5-1 and TRBJ2-7, is KAGVTQTPRYLIKTRGQQVTLSCSPISGHRSVSWYQQTPGQGLQFLFEYFSETQRNKGNFPGRFSGRQFSNSRSEMNVSTLELGDSALYLCASSFGQGLPYEQYFGPGTRLTVT.

This clone was counted a few times. This chain links TRBV27 with TRBJ2-7, with D unclear. This CDR3 has 11 amino acids. V was trimmed by 6 bases and J by 3 bases, leaving 6 bases between them. The germline gives CDR1 MNHEY, CDR2 SMNVEV (reference sequence). DNA of the CDR3: TGTGCCAGCAGAGACATCTACGAGCAGTACTTC. Protein sequence: CASRDIYEQYF.

This clone showed up just once. The chain combines TRBV19 with TRBJ2-5, with D possibly matching TRBD2 (5 bases). CDR1 and CDR2 from the germline V gene are LNHDA and SQIVND (reference sequence). The CDR3 is made up of 17 amino acids. Trimming removed 1 base at V and 0 bases at J, with 15 bases between. The CDR3 loop is CASSIGGKGINQETQYF. The CDR3 DNA follows: TGTGCCAGTAGTATAGGAGGGAAAGGGATAAACCAAGAGACCCAGTACTTC.

V usage is TRBV27 and J usage is TRBJ2-7; TRBD2 agrees at 8 bases. V trimming: 5 bases; J trimming: 2 bases; junction bases outside the gene matches: 5. In germline, CDR1 is MNHEY, CDR2 SMNVEV (reference sequence). CDR3 length equals 14 residues. CDR3 sequence reads: CASSHGLAAYEQYF. CDR3 bases: TGTGCCAGCAGTCACGGACTAGCCGCCTACGAGCAGTACTTC.